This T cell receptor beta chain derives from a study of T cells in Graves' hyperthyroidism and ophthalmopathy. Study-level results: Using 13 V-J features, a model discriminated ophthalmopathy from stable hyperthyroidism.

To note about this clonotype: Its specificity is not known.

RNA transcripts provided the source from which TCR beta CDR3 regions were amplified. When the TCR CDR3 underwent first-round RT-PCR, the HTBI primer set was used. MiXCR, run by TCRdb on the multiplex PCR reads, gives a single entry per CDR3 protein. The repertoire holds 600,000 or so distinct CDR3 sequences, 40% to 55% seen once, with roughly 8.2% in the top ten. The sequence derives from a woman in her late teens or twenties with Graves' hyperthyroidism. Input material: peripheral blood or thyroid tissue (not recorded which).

The CDR3 nucleotides are TGTGCCAGCAGTTACCTGAATGAAAAACTGTTTTTT. It yields the protein CASSYLNEKLFF. This chain connects TRBV6-5 to TRBJ1-4, with no clear D. V gave up 2 bases and J gave up 5 bases, with 3 bases separating them. From germline, CDR1 is MNHEY and CDR2 SVGAGI. There are 12 residues in the CDR3.